The 2 T cell receptor beta chains below were found in one sample sequenced in a study of cytomegalovirus exposure and HLA in healthy donors. Produced via immunoSEQ multiplex PCR; TCRdb's table is partial and in-frame only. The data hold roughly 120,000 clones, with about 83% observed a single time. Source material: PBMCs. The receptors originated from a man between 18 and 29 years old in good health and CMV-seronegative.

The chain joins TRBV5-6 to TRBJ2-2, with 8 positions matching TRBD1. The V segment lost 6 bases and the J segment 4 bases; nucleotides outside the gene matches: 8. The CDR3 totals 15 residues. CDR1 is SGHDT, CDR2 YYEEEE, per germline. The CDR3 here is CASKPRTGTTGELFF. The CDR3 bases are TGTGCCAGCAAGCCTCGGACAGGGACCACCGGGGAGCTGTTTTTT. Together with reference TRBV5-6 and TRBJ2-2, the CDR3 gives the full variable domain: DAGVTQSPTHLIKTRGQQVTLRCSPKSGHDTVSWYQQALGQGPQFIFQYYEEEERQRGNFPDRFSGHQFPNYSSELNVNALLLGDSALYLCASKPRTGTTGELFFGEGSRLTVL.

This clone was counted once. This chain uses TRBV4-1 with TRBJ1-1; 9 bases fit TRBD1. Germline V gene data show CDR1 as MGHRA and CDR2 as YSYEKL. After removal of 4 bases from V and 4 bases from J, the junction contained 10 bases not matched to a gene. This CDR3 has 16 residues. CDR3 loop: CASSRSRTGDSTEAFF. As DNA, the CDR3 is TGCGCCAGCAGCCGAAGTAGGACAGGGGATTCCACTGAAGCTTTCTTT.